One and the same sample provided the 4 T cell receptor beta chains below, sequenced in a study of CXCR3-negative and CXCR3-positive naive CD8 T cells. UMI labels and 5' RACE were used to prepare the TRB cDNA libraries. TCRdb re-called the 5' RACE reads and shows each CDR3 protein once, DNA omitted. The record lists about 80,000 distinct CDR3 sequences, of which the ten most abundant hold 1.6%. Source material: naive CXCR3- CD8+ T cells from blood. Subset here: CD45RO-CCR7+CD27+CD95- naive CD8+ T cells lacking CXCR3 (TNR3-). These TCRs come from a human donor in good health. Some clones in this sample may be carry-over from other donors' samples.

The gene calls are TRBV4-3 and TRBJ2-1; TCRdb gives TRBD2 as the D gene, but with no DNA this cannot be confirmed. This CDR3 is built from 16 residues. In germline, CDR1 is LGHNA, CDR2 YSLEER. The CDR3 loop reads CASSQRTPSSYNEQFF.

This chain connects TRBV29-1 to TRBJ2-5; no DNA is available, so the TRBD1 call from TCRdb remains unchecked. This CDR3 is 13 amino acids long. Germline assignment: CDR1 SQVTM and CDR2 ANQGSEA. The CDR3 spells CSSGKGRVETQYF.

The gene calls are TRBV29-1 and TRBJ2-7; the D gene TCRdb calls, TRBD1, cannot be checked with no DNA. CDR3 length: 11 residues. Per the germline V gene, CDR1 is SQVTM and CDR2 is ANQGSEA. CDR3 sequence reads: CSVVSGLEQYF.

The chain carries TRBV12-3 or TRBV12-4 and TRBJ1-1. CDR3 length: 12 amino acids. The CDR3 loop reads CASSLGSTEAFF.